What follows are 19 T cell receptor beta chains derived from one specimen sequenced in a study of cytomegalovirus exposure and HLA in healthy donors. The PCR contained 60 Vbeta and 13 Jbeta primers. Profiled with immunoSEQ multiplex PCR; TCRdb holds only in-frame clones, not every one. Found here are 130,000 or so clones, 85% of them singletons; the top ten hold less than 7%. Sequencing was done on a sample of PBMCs. The source is a woman in her thirties in good health and CMV-seropositive.

This chain links TRBV29-1 with TRBJ1-1, with D perhaps matching TRBD1 (5 bases). Germline V gene data show CDR1 as SQVTM and CDR2 as ANQGSEA. Trimming cost V 3 bases and J 5 bases, with 7 bases left between them. This CDR3 is built from 11 residues. The CDR3 nucleotides read TGCAGCGTTGAGGGGGGGACTGAAGCTTTCTTT. This encodes CSVEGGTEAFF.

The genes are TRBV4-2 and TRBJ1-2, with 9 bases fitting TRBD1. There are 17 residues in the CDR3. J gave up 4 bases and V 4 bases, and 13 bases lay outside the gene matches. Germline V CDR1 and CDR2: LGHNA, YNFKEQ. CDR3: CASSLTTTGGDSYGYTF. DNA of the CDR3: TGTGCCAGCAGCCTCACCACGACAGGGGGGGATTCCTATGGCTACACCTTC.

This chain joins TRBV7-2 and TRBJ2-7; D is possibly TRBD2 (5 bases). From germline, CDR1 is SGHTA and CDR2 FQGNSA. With 3 bases removed from V and 6 bases from J, the gap between germline ends came to 15 bases. CDR3 length: 14 amino acids. The CDR3 is CASSFSADTLEQYF. DNA of the CDR3: TGTGCCAGCAGCTTTAGCGCGGATACTCTCGAGCAGTACTTC. Drawing the rest from reference TRBV7-2 and TRBJ2-7, the complete variable domain is GAGVSQSPSNKVTEKGKDVELRCDPISGHTALYWYRQSLGQGLEFLIYFQGNSAPDKSGLPSDRFSAERTGGSVSTLTIQRTQQEDSAVYLCASSFSADTLEQYFGPGTRLTVT.

The chain links TRBV7-9 to TRBJ1-4; tentatively, D is TRBD1 (6 bases). Trimming stripped 6 bases from V and 3 bases from J, with 14 bases between. The germline V gene encodes CDR1 SEHNR and CDR2 FQNEAQ (reference sequence). This CDR3 contains 15 residues. The CDR3 sequence is CASRLNRAANEKLFF. In nucleotides, the CDR3 is TGTGCCAGCAGACTGAACAGGGCAGCTAATGAAAAACTGTTTTTT.

CDR3 loop: CASSQITGNFNAFF. The CDR3 DNA reads as TGTGCCAGCAGTCAGATCACAGGGAATTTTAATGCTTTCTTT. The rearrangement joins TRBV28 to TRBJ1-1, with D possibly TRBD1 on 6 matching bases. Trimming left V 5 bases short and J 11 bases short, with 21 bases between. Germline values: CDR1 MDHEN, CDR2 SYDVKM. The CDR3 is 14 residues long.

The V call is TRBV6-1, the J call TRBJ2-7; D may be TRBD1 (5 bases). Germline CDR1 reads MNHNS; CDR2 reads SASEGT. Trimming removed 2 bases at V and 1 base at J, with 9 bases between. The CDR3 is made up of 14 amino acids. CDR3 bases: TGTGCCAGCAGTGAAAGGGGTAATTCCTACGAGCAGTACTTC. Translated, it gives CASSERGNSYEQYF.

This chain uses TRBV7-2 with TRBJ2-1; 11 bases are a match to TRBD1. Germline CDR1 SGHTA, CDR2 FQGNSA. Trimming at V came to 1 base and at J to 8 bases, leaving 4 bases not matched to a gene. The length of the CDR3 is 15 residues. CDR3 amino acids: CASSLVGQGAYEQFF. CDR3 sequence (DNA): TGTGCCAGCAGCTTAGTAGGACAGGGGGCGTATGAGCAGTTCTTC.

This chain joins TRBV28 and TRBJ2-3, with a weak D call TRBD1 (5 bases). The germline V gene encodes CDR1 MDHEN and CDR2 SYDVKM. This CDR3 is 17 amino acids long. The V gene lost 5 bases and the J gene lost 2 bases, with 20 bases spanning the gap. The DNA of the CDR3 is TGTGCCAGCAGTCCCTCAGGCCCTCAGGGCCCCACAGATACGCAGTATTTT. This gives the protein CASSPSGPQGPTDTQYF.

CDR3 nucleotides: TGTGCCAGCAGCAACCGGGACAGGGGGTTCTACGAGCAGTACTTC. Translated: CASSNRDRGFYEQYF. The chain links TRBV21-1 to TRBJ2-7; whether TRBD1, the table's D call, matches the DNA was not checked. TRBV21-1 is a documented pseudogene. This CDR3 is built from 15 residues.

The chain is built from TRBV6-4 and TRBJ2-1; TRBD2 aligns across 14 bases. Germline assignment: CDR1 MRHNA and CDR2 SNTAGT. V was pared by 5 bases and J by 6 bases, with 3 bases of the junction left unmatched. The CDR3 sequence is 15 residues long. The chain's CDR3 is CASSPGTSGSNEQFF. DNA of the CDR3: TGTGCCAGCAGTCCCGGGACTAGCGGGAGCAATGAGCAGTTCTTC.

The rearrangement uses TRBV4-2 and TRBJ2-1, with TRBD2 matching over 10 bases. Losses at the gene ends were 9 bases for V and 5 bases for J; bases not matched to a gene: 10. The CDR3 sequence is 15 residues long. Germline loops: CDR1 LGHNA, CDR2 YNFKEQ. The CDR3 DNA is TGTGCCAGTTCCAGAGCGGGAGGGCCGGACAATGAGCAGTTCTTC. Amino acids: CASSRAGGPDNEQFF.

This chain joins TRBV28 and TRBJ1-2; the D gene is possibly TRBD1 (5 bases). Between the trimmed V and J ends, which lost 1 base and 3 bases, there was a span of 9 bases. Germline values: CDR1 MDHEN, CDR2 SYDVKM. The CDR3 is made up of 14 amino acids. CDR3 protein: CASSLSGGDYGYTF. For the CDR3, the DNA is TGTGCCAGCAGTTTATCCGGGGGGGACTATGGCTACACCTTC.

V usage is TRBV28 and J usage is TRBJ2-2; tentatively, D is TRBD1 (6 bases). From germline, CDR1 is MDHEN and CDR2 SYDVKM. The CDR3 has 17 amino acids. V gave up 6 bases and J gave up 5 bases, with 22 bases separating them. The CDR3 reads CASSYGLGTGKTGELFF. The CDR3 DNA is TGTGCCAGCAGCTACGGGTTAGGAACAGGGAAGACCGGGGAGCTGTTTTTT. Drawing the rest from reference TRBV28 and TRBJ2-2, the complete variable domain is DVKVTQSSRYLVKRTGEKVFLECVQDMDHENMFWYRQDPGLGLRLIYFSYDVKMKEKGDIPEGYSVSREKKERFSLILESASTNQTSMYLCASSYGLGTGKTGELFFGEGSRLTVL.

This rearrangement joins TRBV9 to TRBJ2-1; 7 nucleotides line up with TRBD1. Germline CDR1 is SGDLS and CDR2 is YYNGEE. Unmatched junction bases numbered 12, after V lost 3 bases and J lost 3 bases. This CDR3 is 17 amino acids long. The DNA for the CDR3 is TGTGCCAGCAGCGACCTCTCGACAGGGTTAAGCTACAATGAGCAGTTCTTC. It encodes CASSDLSTGLSYNEQFF.

The V gene is TRBV18, the J gene TRBJ2-1; 7 bases map to TRBD1. Germline values: CDR1 KGHSH, CDR2 LQKENI. J was trimmed by 7 bases and V by 4 bases; bases with no gene match: 1. The CDR3 runs to 12 residues. The CDR3 DNA follows: TGTGCCAGCTCACTACAGGGGAATGAGCAGTTCTTC. It translates to CASSLQGNEQFF. The complete variable domain, with remaining parts taken from reference TRBV18 and TRBJ2-1, reads NAGVMQNPRHLVRRRGQEARLRCSPMKGHSHVYWYRQLPEEGLKFMVYLQKENIIDESGMPKERFSAEFPKEGPSILRIQQVVRGDSAAYFCASSLQGNEQFFGPGTRLTVL.

The rearrangement joins TRBV7-3 to TRBJ2-7; weak D call: TRBD2 (6 bases). V was clipped by 10 bases and J by 0 bases, with 19 bases between them. CDR1 and CDR2 from the germline V gene are SGHTA and FQGTGA. This CDR3 comprises 15 residues. For the CDR3, the DNA is TGTGCCACCTCCAGACCCGGGGGAGGCTCCTACGAGCAGTACTTC. Translation: CATSRPGGGSYEQYF.

The chain is built from TRBV12-5 and TRBJ2-1; D possibly corresponds to TRBD2 (5 bases). Trimming took off 5 bases at V and 2 bases at J, with 13 bases between the two ends. This CDR3 spans 15 amino acids. CDR1 LGHNT and CDR2 FRNRAP come from the germline V gene. CDR3 nucleotides: TGTGCTAGTGGTCCCCTAGCTATAACCTACAATGAGCAGTTCTTC. It translates to CASGPLAITYNEQFF.

The V call is TRBV5-8, the J call TRBJ1-4; the D is unclear. The CDR3 contains 13 residues. Per the germline V gene, CDR1 is SGHTS and CDR2 is YDEGEE. V was pared by 3 bases and J by 8 bases, with 11 bases between. CDR3 sequence reads: CASSSALWEKLFF. The CDR3 nucleotides are TGTGCCAGCAGCTCCGCCCTATGGGAAAAACTGTTTTTT.

The chain joins TRBV30 to TRBJ1-1, with 8 positions matching TRBD1. The germline CDR1 and CDR2 sequences are GTSNPN and SVGIG (reference sequence). The CDR3 consists of 13 residues. The CDR3: CAMAGQANTEAFF. CDR3 in DNA: TGTGCGATGGCGGGACAGGCGAACACTGAAGCTTTCTTT. Together with reference TRBV30 and TRBJ1-1, the CDR3 gives the full variable domain: SQTIHQWPATLVQPVGSPLSLECTVEGTSNPNLYWYRQAAGRGLQLLFYSVGIGQISSEVPQNLSASRPQDRQFILSSKKLLLSDSGFYLCAMAGQANTEAFFGQGTRLTVV.